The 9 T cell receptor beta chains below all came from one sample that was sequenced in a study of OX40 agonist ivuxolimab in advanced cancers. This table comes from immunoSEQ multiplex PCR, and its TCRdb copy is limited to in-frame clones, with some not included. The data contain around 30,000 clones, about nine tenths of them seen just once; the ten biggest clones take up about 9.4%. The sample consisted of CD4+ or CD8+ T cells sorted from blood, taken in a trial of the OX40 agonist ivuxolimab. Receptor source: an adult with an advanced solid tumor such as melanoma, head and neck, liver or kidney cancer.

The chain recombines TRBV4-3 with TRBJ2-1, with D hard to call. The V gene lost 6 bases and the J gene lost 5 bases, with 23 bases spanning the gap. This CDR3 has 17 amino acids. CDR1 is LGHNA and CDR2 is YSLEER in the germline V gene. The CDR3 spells CASSPHPFSRADNEQFF. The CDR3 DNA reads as TGCGCCAGCAGTCCCCATCCCTTTAGCCGGGCCGACAATGAGCAGTTCTTC.

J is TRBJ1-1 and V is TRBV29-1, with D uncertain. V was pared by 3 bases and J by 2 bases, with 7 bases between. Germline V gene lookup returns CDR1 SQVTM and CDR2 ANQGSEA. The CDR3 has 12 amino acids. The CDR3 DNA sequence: TGCAGCGTTGACAGAGGAAACACTGAAGCTTTCTTT. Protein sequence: CSVDRGNTEAFF.

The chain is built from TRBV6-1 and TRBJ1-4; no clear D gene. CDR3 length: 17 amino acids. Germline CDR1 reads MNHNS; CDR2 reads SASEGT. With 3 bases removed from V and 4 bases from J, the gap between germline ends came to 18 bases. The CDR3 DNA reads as TGTGCCAGCAGTGATATACAAAAAGTCGGCCTTAATGAAAAACTGTTTTTT. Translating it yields CASSDIQKVGLNEKLFF.

CDR3 protein: CASGVLNTGELFF. The CDR3 region has the DNA TGTGCCTCCGGAGTTCTAAACACCGGGGAGCTGTTTTTT. This chain uses TRBV30 with TRBJ2-2; no reliable D call. Trimming shortened V by 7 bases and J by 2 bases, and 11 bases separated the two germline ends. Germline lookup yields CDR1 GTSNPN and CDR2 SVGIG (reference sequence). The CDR3 length is 13 residues.

CDR3 in DNA: TGTGCCAGCAGCTTAGTACTTGGGAATTCACCCCTCCACTTT. Residues: CASSLVLGNSPLHF. The chain recombines TRBV7-9 with TRBJ1-6; D ambiguous. The V and J ends lost 1 base and 7 bases respectively, with 8 bases between them. The germline V gene has CDR1 SEHNR and CDR2 FQNEAQ (reference sequence). This CDR3 has 14 residues.

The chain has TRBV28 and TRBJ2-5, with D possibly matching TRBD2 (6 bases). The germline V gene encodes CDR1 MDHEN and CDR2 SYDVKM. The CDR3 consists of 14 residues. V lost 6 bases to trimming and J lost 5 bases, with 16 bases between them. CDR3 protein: CASRPGRGWETQYF. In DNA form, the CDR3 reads TGTGCCAGCAGGCCTGGACGGGGGTGGGAGACCCAGTACTTC.

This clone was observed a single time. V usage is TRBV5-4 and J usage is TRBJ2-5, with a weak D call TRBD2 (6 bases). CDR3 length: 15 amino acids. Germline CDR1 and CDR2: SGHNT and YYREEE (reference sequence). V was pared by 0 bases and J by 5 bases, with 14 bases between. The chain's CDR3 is CASSLVGAGRETQYF. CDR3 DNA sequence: TGTGCCAGCAGCTTGGTCGGCGCGGGGAGGGAGACCCAGTACTTC.

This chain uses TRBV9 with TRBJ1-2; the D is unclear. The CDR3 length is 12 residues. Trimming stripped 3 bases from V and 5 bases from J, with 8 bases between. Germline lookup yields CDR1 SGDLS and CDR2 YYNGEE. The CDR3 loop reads CASSAQSYGYTF. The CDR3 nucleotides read TGTGCCAGCAGCGCTCAGAGTTATGGCTACACCTTC.

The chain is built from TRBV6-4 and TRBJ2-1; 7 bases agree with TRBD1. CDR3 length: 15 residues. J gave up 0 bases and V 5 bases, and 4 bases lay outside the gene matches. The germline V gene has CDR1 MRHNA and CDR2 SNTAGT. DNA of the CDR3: TGTGCCAGCAGTTACCGGGACAGCTCCTACAATGAGCAGTTCTTC. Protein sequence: CASSYRDSSYNEQFF.